This T cell receptor (beta chain) was sequenced in a study of shared clonotypes between healthy human individuals. Sorted-subset replicate PCRs used about 0.2 ug of genomic DNA. This amount corresponded to 25,000 to 30,000 T cell genomes. Here immunoSEQ multiplex PCR was the method, and the copy in TCRdb shows in-frame clones only, minus some. The sample holds about 2,100,000 clones, around 93% seen once. CDR3 length: 19 amino acids. CDR1 and CDR2 (germline): SGHAT, FQNNGV. The ends lost 4 bases at V and 1 base at J; junction bases unmatched: 15. Naive CD8 populations comprised CD45RO-negative cells positively selected for CCR7, excluding terminally differentiated effector memory CD45RA+ cells.

The TCR originated in a man younger than 35 in good health. Some clones in this sample may be carry-over from other donors' samples. Sequenced input: naive CD8+ T cells from PBMCs. This chain joins TRBV11-2 and TRBJ2-3; 9 nucleotides agree with TRBD2. DNA for the CDR3: TGTGCCAGCAGCTGGCTAGCGGGAAATCCCGTCGGGGGCACAGATACGCAGTATTTT. It specifies CASSWLAGNPVGGTDTQYF.